The TCR beta chain described here comes from a study of cytomegalovirus exposure and HLA in healthy donors. A multiplex PCR was run with 60 Vbeta primers and 13 Jbeta primers. Clones were read by immunoSEQ multiplex PCR, and TCRdb kept only the in-frame ones, dropping some. There are over 150,000 clones in the sample; approximately 80% occur only once, and approximately 2.4% lies in the top ten. Germline CDR1 and CDR2: SGHAT and FQNNGV. The CDR3 has 15 amino acids. Between the trimmed V and J ends, which lost 3 bases and 10 bases, there was a span of 16 bases. With regard to this clone: The antigen remains unidentified.

General observations from the study: Per a prior analysis, the majority of TCR beta V segments were productive roughly 90% or roughly 30% of the time.

The sequence was obtained from a woman aged 40 to 50 in good health and CMV-seropositive. The sequenced sample consisted of PBMCs. V is TRBV11-2 and J is TRBJ1-6, with D possibly being TRBD1 (6 bases). The CDR3 DNA follows: TGTGCCAGCAGCTTGCTACAGGGTGGAAGCTCACCCCTCCACTTT. Amino acids: CASSLLQGGSSPLHF.